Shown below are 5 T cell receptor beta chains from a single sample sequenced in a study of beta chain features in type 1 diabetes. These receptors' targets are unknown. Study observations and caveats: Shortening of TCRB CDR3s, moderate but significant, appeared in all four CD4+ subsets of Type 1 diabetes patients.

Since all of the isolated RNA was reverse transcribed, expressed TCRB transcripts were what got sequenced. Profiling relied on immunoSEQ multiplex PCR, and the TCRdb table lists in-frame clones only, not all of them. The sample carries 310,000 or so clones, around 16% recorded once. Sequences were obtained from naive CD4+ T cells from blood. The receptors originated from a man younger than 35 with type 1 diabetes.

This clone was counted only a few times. CDR3 region: CATSREVTINTEAFF. CDR3 DNA: TGTGCCACCAGCAGAGAAGTAACAATAAACACTGAAGCTTTCTTT. The genes are TRBV15 and TRBJ1-1; D is uncertain. Trimming left V 0 bases short and J 2 bases short, with 10 bases between. The CDR3 consists of 15 residues. The V gene's germline CDR1 is LNHNV and CDR2 YYDKDF (reference sequence).

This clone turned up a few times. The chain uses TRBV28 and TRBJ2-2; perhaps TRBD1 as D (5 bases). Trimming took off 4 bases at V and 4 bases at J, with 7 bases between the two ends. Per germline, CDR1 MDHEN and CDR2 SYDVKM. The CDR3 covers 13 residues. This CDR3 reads CASSSDSTGELFF. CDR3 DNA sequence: TGTGCCAGCAGTTCTGACAGCACCGGGGAGCTGTTTTTT.

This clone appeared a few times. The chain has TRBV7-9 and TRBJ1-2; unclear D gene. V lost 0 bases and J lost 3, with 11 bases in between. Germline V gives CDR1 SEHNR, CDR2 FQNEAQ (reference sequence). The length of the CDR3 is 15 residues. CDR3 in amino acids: CASSLAGRRDYGYTF. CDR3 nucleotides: TGTGCCAGCAGCTTAGCAGGGAGGAGGGACTATGGCTACACCTTC.

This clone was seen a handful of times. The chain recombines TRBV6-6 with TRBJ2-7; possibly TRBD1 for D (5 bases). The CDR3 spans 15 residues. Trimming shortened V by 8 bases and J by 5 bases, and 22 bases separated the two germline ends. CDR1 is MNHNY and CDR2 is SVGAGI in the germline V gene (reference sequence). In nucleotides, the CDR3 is TGTGCCAGCCGAAGTAGGGGTGCCAACCCCGACGAGCAGTACTTC. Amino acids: CASRSRGANPDEQYF.

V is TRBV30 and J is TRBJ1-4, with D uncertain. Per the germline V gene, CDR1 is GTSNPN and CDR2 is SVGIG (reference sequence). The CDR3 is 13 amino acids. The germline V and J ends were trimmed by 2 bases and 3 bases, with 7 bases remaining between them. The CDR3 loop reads CAWSIGANEKLFF. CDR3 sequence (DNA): TGTGCCTGGAGTATCGGGGCTAATGAAAAACTGTTTTTT.